This T cell receptor (beta chain) was identified in a study of cytomegalovirus exposure and HLA in healthy donors. Study conclusions and caveats: Later on, an analysis found that several of the most significant clusters appeared to be linked to common viral pathogens, which included parvovirus B19.

To note about this clone: Its antigen is still unknown.

The germline gives CDR1 LNHDA, CDR2 SQIVND (reference sequence). Trimming took 7 bases from V and 3 from J, leaving 16 bases between them. This CDR3 is built from 15 residues. Vbeta (60) and Jbeta (13) primers were used in the PCR. Sequencing was performed with immunoSEQ multiplex PCR; in TCRdb, only in-frame clones are kept and a portion is missing. This listing includes about 170,000 clones. Sequenced: PBMCs. The TCR originated in a woman aged 18-30 years in good health and CMV-seropositive. This chain joins TRBV19 and TRBJ2-1; D might be TRBD2 (6 bases). In nucleotides, the CDR3 is TGTGCCAGTACCGAGACGGGGGAGCTCTACAATGAGCAGTTCTTC. Amino acids: CASTETGELYNEQFF.